This T cell receptor (beta chain) came from a study of cytomegalovirus exposure and HLA in healthy donors. Findings of the study overall: Most of the TCR beta V segments (in an earlier analysis) were productive either about 87% or about 30% of the time. The study recorded over 150 TCR beta chains that were cytomegalovirus-associated.

Vbeta (60) and Jbeta (13) primers were used in the PCR. Sequenced by immunoSEQ multiplex PCR; TCRdb stores in-frame clones only, minus some. Seen here are approximately 75,000 clones, 75% to 85% observed once, and the top ten hold 18%. With 4 bases removed from V and 3 bases from J, the gap between germline ends came to 9 bases. This CDR3 comprises 12 residues. Per germline, CDR1 SQVTM and CDR2 ANQGSEA. On this clone: The target antigen is unknown.

The sequence came from a man aged 70-80 years in good health and CMV-seropositive. The rearrangement joins TRBV29-1 to TRBJ1-2; D is possibly TRBD1 (6 bases). Sequenced sample: PBMCs. Written as DNA, the CDR3 is TGCAGCGTTGGACAGGACTACTATGGCTACACCTTC. It yields the protein CSVGQDYYGYTF.